One and the same sample provided the 3 T cell receptor beta chains below, sequenced in a study of T cells in Graves' hyperthyroidism and ophthalmopathy. The source material, RNA transcripts, was used to amplify TCR beta CDR3 regions. Carried out on the TCR CDR3, a first-round RT-PCR used the HTBI primer set. TCRdb used MiXCR to reprocess the multiplex PCR reads, holding one entry per CDR3 protein. The sample has 800,000 or so distinct CDR3 sequences, roughly 37% seen once. Material for sequencing was blood. Receptor source: a man younger than 35 with Graves' hyperthyroidism.

In its sample, this clonotype was seen many times. The rearrangement joins TRBV7-9 to TRBJ1-5, with 8 positions matching TRBD1. CDR3 size: 14 residues. The V and J ends lost 4 bases and 6 bases, in that order; junction bases with no gene match: 5. Germline V gene data show CDR1 as SEHNR and CDR2 as FQNEAQ (reference sequence). The CDR3 reads CASSSGQVGQPQHF. The CDR3 DNA sequence: TGTGCCAGCAGCTCGGGACAGGTTGGTCAGCCCCAGCATTTT.

This clonotype appeared a few times. The chain couples TRBV20-1 to TRBJ2-7, with 8 nucleotides matching TRBD2. V was clipped by 4 bases and J by 3 bases; unmatched bases: 5. Looked up from germline, CDR1 is DFQATT and CDR2 is SNEGSKA (reference sequence). This CDR3 has 13 amino acids. CDR3 sequence: CSATSGPVYEQYF. CDR3 sequence (DNA): TGCAGTGCTACTAGCGGGCCAGTCTACGAGCAGTACTTC.

The chain couples TRBV7-8 to TRBJ2-7; D is possibly TRBD1 (7 bases). V lost 5 bases to trimming and J lost 7 bases, with 27 bases between them. This CDR3 region has 17 residues. Germline V gene data show CDR1 as SGHVS and CDR2 as FQNEAQ. The CDR3 DNA sequence: TGTGCCAGCAGCCATACAGGGGAAATGCACCGTGCGGGGGAGCAGTACTTC. Translating it yields CASSHTGEMHRAGEQYF.